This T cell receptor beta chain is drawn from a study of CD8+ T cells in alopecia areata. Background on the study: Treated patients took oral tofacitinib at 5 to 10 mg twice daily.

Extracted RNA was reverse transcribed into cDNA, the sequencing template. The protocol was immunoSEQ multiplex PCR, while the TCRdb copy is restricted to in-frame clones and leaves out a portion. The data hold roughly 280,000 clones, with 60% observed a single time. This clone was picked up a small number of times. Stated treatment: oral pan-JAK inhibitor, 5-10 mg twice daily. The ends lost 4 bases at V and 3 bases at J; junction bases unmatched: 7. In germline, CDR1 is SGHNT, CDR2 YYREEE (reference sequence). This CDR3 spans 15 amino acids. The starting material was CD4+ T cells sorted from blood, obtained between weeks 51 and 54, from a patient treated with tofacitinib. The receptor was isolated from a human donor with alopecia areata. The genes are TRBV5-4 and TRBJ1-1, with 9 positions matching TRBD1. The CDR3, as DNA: TGTGCCAGCAGCGCTGGACAGGGGAGGGACACTGAAGCTTTCTTT. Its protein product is CASSAGQGRDTEAFF. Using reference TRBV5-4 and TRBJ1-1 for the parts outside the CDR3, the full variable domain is ETGVTQSPTHLIKTRGQQVTLRCSSQSGHNTVSWYQQALGQGPQFIFQYYREEENGRGNFPPRFSGLQFPNYSSELNVNALELDDSALYLCASSAGQGRDTEAFFGQGTRLTVV.